Given below is one TCR beta chain in context. What it recognizes is unknown. V lost 2 bases, J lost 8 bases, and 18 bases lay in between. Looked up from germline, CDR1 is ENHRY and CDR2 is SYGVKD. This CDR3 is 15 amino acids long. RNA was extracted and reverse transcribed into cDNA as the sequencing template. Some clones are missing from TCRdb's copy, which holds only in-frame ones; the method was immunoSEQ multiplex PCR. Among fewer than 110,000 clones listed, about nine tenths were seen once. The data are from a study of CD8+ T cells in alopecia areata. Treatment of the sample: oral pan-JAK inhibitor, 5-10 mg twice daily. Findings and caveats of the study: Across lesional scalp, and particularly alopecia totalis/universalis, clonality surpassed that of normal scalp. Patients displayed less clarity in TCR sharing than mice, a finding possibly related to HLA.

The sample here was CD8+ T cells sorted from blood, taken between weeks 30 and 35, from a patient treated with tofacitinib. This sequence originates from a human donor with alopecia areata. The chain uses TRBV10-3 and TRBJ2-5; D is unclear. The DNA for the CDR3 is TGTGCCATCAGTGAGGATGGAGAGTCTTGGTACACCCAGTACTTC. This encodes CAISEDGESWYTQYF.